Listed below are T cell receptor beta chains from one sample, sequenced in a study of T cells after yellow fever vaccination. Using its own MiXCR run on the 5' RACE reads, TCRdb lists one record per CDR3 protein. Here the sample spans around 330,000 distinct CDR3 sequences, approximately 3.8% being singletons. The specimen was PBMCs, collected on the day of the yellow fever booster vaccination. These receptors were collected from a man aged 18 to 29 who received the YFV17D yellow fever vaccine. The CDR3 runs from the conserved cysteine through the conserved F or W. Each record gives: V gene, D gene, clone size, J gene, CDR3 protein, CDR3 DNA. A D gene is named only where the DNA matches it firmly. Not every row has a clone size; where given, it reads once, few, many or a size class.

V gene: TRBV7-9
D gene: TRBD1
clone size: -
J gene: TRBJ2-7
CDR3 protein: CASSSDRHYEQYF
CDR3 DNA: TGTGCCAGCAGCTCGGACAGGCACTACGAGCAGTACTTC

V gene: TRBV6-6
D gene: -
clone size: many
J gene: TRBJ2-4
CDR3 protein: CASSRDFIQYF
CDR3 DNA: TGTGCCAGCAGTCGGGACTTCATTCAGTACTTC

V gene: TRBV7-3
D gene: TRBD2
clone size: many
J gene: TRBJ2-3
CDR3 protein: CASSAGPGLAKADTQYF
CDR3 DNA: TGTGCCAGCAGCGCAGGACCTGGACTAGCCAAGGCGGATACGCAGTATTTT

V gene: TRBV4-2
D gene: -
clone size: many
J gene: TRBJ2-3
CDR3 protein: CASSPQTGPDTQYF
CDR3 DNA: TGTGCCAGCAGCCCCCAGACGGGGCCAGATACGCAGTATTTT

V gene: TRBV7-9
D gene: -
clone size: few
J gene: TRBJ1-2
CDR3 protein: CASSLPGGKGYGYTF
CDR3 DNA: TGTGCCAGCAGCTTGCCGGGGGGCAAAGGCTATGGCTACACCTTC

V gene: TRBV7-9
D gene: -
clone size: many
J gene: TRBJ1-3
CDR3 protein: CASTAGGNTIYF
CDR3 DNA: TGTGCCAGCACCGCAGGTGGAAACACCATATATTTT

V gene: TRBV5-1
D gene: TRBD1
clone size: many
J gene: TRBJ2-3
CDR3 protein: CASGETGGGTDTQYF
CDR3 DNA: TGCGCCAGCGGTGAGACAGGGGGAGGCACAGATACGCAGTATTTT

V gene: TRBV12-3/TRBV12-4
D gene: -
clone size: -
J gene: TRBJ1-5
CDR3 protein: CASGSRVRTDQPQHF
CDR3 DNA: TGTGCCAGCGGTTCGCGGGTCCGGACAGATCAGCCCCAGCATTTT

V gene: TRBV5-6
D gene: -
clone size: few
J gene: TRBJ1-1
CDR3 protein: CASSLRTEAFF
CDR3 DNA: TGTGCCAGCAGCTTGCGCACTGAAGCTTTCTTT

V gene: TRBV6-2/TRBV6-3
D gene: -
clone size: many
J gene: TRBJ2-5
CDR3 protein: CASSTLLFQETQYF
CDR3 DNA: TGTGCCAGCAGTACCCTCCTATTCCAAGAGACCCAGTACTTC

V gene: TRBV9
D gene: -
clone size: -
J gene: TRBJ2-5
CDR3 protein: CASSGVWGGEKTQYF
CDR3 DNA: TGTGCCAGCAGCGGGGTATGGGGCGGAGAAAAGACCCAGTACTTC

V gene: TRBV20-1
D gene: TRBD2
clone size: few
J gene: TRBJ2-3
CDR3 protein: CSVPGLAGGPDTQYF
CDR3 DNA: TGCAGTGTTCCGGGACTAGCGGGGGGGCCAGATACGCAGTATTTT

V gene: TRBV18
D gene: TRBD1
clone size: many
J gene: TRBJ2-5
CDR3 protein: CASSPAGGQETQYF
CDR3 DNA: TGTGCCAGCAGCCCCGCAGGGGGACAAGAGACCCAGTACTTC

V gene: TRBV29-1
D gene: -
clone size: -
J gene: TRBJ1-1
CDR3 protein: CSARGGGGTEAFF
CDR3 DNA: TGCAGCGCCCGAGGGGGGGGTGGAACTGAAGCTTTCTTT

V gene: TRBV12-3/TRBV12-4
D gene: -
clone size: few
J gene: TRBJ2-7
CDR3 protein: CASSDSLRVRYEQYF
CDR3 DNA: TGTGCCAGCAGCGACTCGCTCAGGGTAAGGTACGAGCAGTACTTC

V gene: TRBV27
D gene: -
clone size: -
J gene: TRBJ2-3
CDR3 protein: CASSKDTTDTQYF
CDR3 DNA: TGTGCCAGCAGTAAGGACACCACAGATACGCAGTATTTT

V gene: TRBV27
D gene: TRBD1
clone size: many
J gene: TRBJ2-3
CDR3 protein: CASSYTGQGRGTQYF
CDR3 DNA: TGTGCCAGCAGTTACACGGGACAGGGAAGGGGTACGCAGTATTTT

V gene: TRBV6-5
D gene: -
clone size: -
J gene: TRBJ2-3
CDR3 protein: CASSREAGTDTQYF
CDR3 DNA: TGTGCCAGCAGTAGGGAAGCCGGCACAGATACGCAGTATTTT

V gene: TRBV7-9
D gene: TRBD1
clone size: many
J gene: TRBJ2-1
CDR3 protein: CASSSRTGSYNEQFF
CDR3 DNA: TGTGCCAGCAGTTCAAGGACAGGGAGCTACAATGAGCAGTTCTTC

V gene: TRBV6-5
D gene: TRBD1
clone size: -
J gene: TRBJ1-1
CDR3 protein: CASRRDREGFEAFF
CDR3 DNA: TGTGCCAGCAGACGAGACAGGGAAGGTTTTGAAGCTTTCTTT

V gene: TRBV5-1
D gene: TRBD1
clone size: -
J gene: TRBJ2-7
CDR3 protein: CASGGQETYEQYF
CDR3 DNA: TGCGCCAGCGGGGGACAGGAGACCTACGAGCAGTACTTC

V gene: TRBV20-1
D gene: -
clone size: many
J gene: TRBJ2-5
CDR3 protein: CSASLETQYF
CDR3 DNA: TGCAGTGCTAGTTTAGAGACCCAGTACTTC

V gene: TRBV4-1
D gene: TRBD2
clone size: -
J gene: TRBJ2-3
CDR3 protein: CASSHRGGLDLPHRTDTQYF
CDR3 DNA: TGCGCCAGCAGCCACCGAGGGGGACTAGATCTCCCCCATCGCACAGATACGCAGTATTTT

V gene: TRBV5-1
D gene: TRBD2
clone size: -
J gene: TRBJ2-1
CDR3 protein: CASSTGTSDYNEQFF
CDR3 DNA: TGCGCCAGCAGCACAGGGACTAGCGATTACAATGAGCAGTTCTTC